These 5 T cell receptor beta chains originate from one sample sequenced in a study of blood T cell repertoires in COVID-19. The repertoire was sequenced with immunoSEQ multiplex PCR; TCRdb's copy has only in-frame clones and lacks some. Here the sample spans 200,000 to 250,000 clones, around 86% being singletons. The sequenced sample was peripheral blood. The receptors here all came from a man at least 80 years old with acute or convalescent COVID-19.

The rearrangement uses TRBV6-1 and TRBJ2-7, with TRBD2 as a possible D gene (7 bases). CDR3 length equals 15 residues. Looked up from germline, CDR1 is MNHNS and CDR2 is SASEGT. The CDR3 reads CASSEVGGASSEQYV. CDR3 nucleotides: TGTGCCAGCAGTGAAGTGGGGGGGGCGTCCTCCGAGCAGTACGTC.

V usage is TRBV19 and J usage is TRBJ2-1; 7 bases map to TRBD2. Germline V CDR1 and CDR2: LNHDA, SQIVND (reference sequence). V lost 11 bases and J lost 3; bases outside the gene matches: 7. The CDR3 length is 13 residues. The CDR3 bases are TGTGCCTGTGGGCGGGAGCGCTACAATGAGCAGTTCTTC. Its protein is CACGRERYNEQFF.

The V and J genes are TRBV5-6 and TRBJ1-2; 7 bases fit TRBD1. Germline assignment: CDR1 SGHDT and CDR2 YYEEEE. The CDR3 is made up of 14 amino acids. J was trimmed by 2 bases and V by 4 bases; bases with no gene match: 5. The CDR3 nucleotides read TGTGCCAGCAGCGCGGGACAGATAAACTATGGCTACACCTTC. Translation: CASSAGQINYGYTF. Using reference TRBV5-6 and TRBJ1-2 for the parts outside the CDR3, the full variable domain is DAGVTQSPTHLIKTRGQQVTLRCSPKSGHDTVSWYQQALGQGPQFIFQYYEEEERQRGNFPDRFSGHQFPNYSSELNVNALLLGDSALYLCASSAGQINYGYTFGSGTRLTVV.

CDR3 in DNA: TGTGCCAGCAGCAGACTAGCGGGAGGGCAAGAGACCCAGTACTTC. Amino acid sequence: CASSRLAGGQETQYF. V and J are TRBV11-3 and TRBJ2-5; 14 positions match TRBD2. Germline V gene data show CDR1 as SGHNT and CDR2 as YENEEA. V gave up 5 bases and J gave up 2 bases; unmatched junction bases: 1. The CDR3 covers 15 residues.

The rearrangement uses TRBV5-1 and TRBJ1-2; 7 nucleotides align to TRBD1. The germline gives CDR1 SGHRS, CDR2 YFSETQ. This CDR3 spans 14 amino acids. The ends lost 0 bases at V and 8 bases at J; junction bases unmatched: 7. The CDR3 bases are TGCGCCAGCAGCTTGGGGGACAGACCTCGGGGCTACACCTTC. Its translation is CASSLGDRPRGYTF.